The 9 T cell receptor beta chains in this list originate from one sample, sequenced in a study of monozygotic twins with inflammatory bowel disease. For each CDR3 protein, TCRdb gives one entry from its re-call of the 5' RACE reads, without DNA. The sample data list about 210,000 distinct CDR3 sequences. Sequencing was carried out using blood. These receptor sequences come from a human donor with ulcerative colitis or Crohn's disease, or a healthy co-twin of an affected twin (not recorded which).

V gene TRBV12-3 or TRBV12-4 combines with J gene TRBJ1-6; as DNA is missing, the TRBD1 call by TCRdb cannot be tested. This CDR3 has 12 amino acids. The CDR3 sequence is CASSLGGLPLHF.

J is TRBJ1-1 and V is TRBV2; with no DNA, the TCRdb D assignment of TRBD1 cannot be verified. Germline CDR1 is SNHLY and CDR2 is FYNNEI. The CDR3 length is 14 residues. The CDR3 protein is CASSITGGYTEAFF.

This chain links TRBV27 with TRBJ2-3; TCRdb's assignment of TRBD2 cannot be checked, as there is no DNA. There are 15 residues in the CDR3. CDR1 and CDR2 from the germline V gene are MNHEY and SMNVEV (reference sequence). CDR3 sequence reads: CASSLREVWADTQYF.

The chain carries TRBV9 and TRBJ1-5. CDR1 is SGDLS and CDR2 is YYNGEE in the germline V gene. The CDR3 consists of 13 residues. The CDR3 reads CASSDGLGQPQHF.

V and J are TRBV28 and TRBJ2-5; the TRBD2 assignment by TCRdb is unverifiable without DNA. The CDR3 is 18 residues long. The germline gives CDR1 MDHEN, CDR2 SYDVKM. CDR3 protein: CASSTNREGGPGGWTQYF.

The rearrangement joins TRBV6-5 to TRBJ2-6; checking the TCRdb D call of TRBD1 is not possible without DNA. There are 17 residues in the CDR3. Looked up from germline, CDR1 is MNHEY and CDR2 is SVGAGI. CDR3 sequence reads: CASSYKGPSSGANVLTF.

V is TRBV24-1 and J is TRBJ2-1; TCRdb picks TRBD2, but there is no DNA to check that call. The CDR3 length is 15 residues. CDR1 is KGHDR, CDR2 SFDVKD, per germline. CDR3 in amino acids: CATSDGPLGYNEQFF.

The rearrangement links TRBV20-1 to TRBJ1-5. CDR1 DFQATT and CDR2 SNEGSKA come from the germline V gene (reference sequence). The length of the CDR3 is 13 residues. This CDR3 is CSARRAYNQPQHF.

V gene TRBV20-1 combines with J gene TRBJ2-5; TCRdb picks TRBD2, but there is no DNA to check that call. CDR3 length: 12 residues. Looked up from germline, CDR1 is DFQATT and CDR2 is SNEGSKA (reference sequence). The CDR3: CSATTSGETQYF.